Listed below are T cell receptor beta chains from one sample, sequenced in a study of blood T cell repertoires in COVID-19. Here immunoSEQ multiplex PCR was the method, and the copy in TCRdb shows in-frame clones only, minus some. Among around 300,000 clones listed, roughly 88% were seen once. Sequencing was done on a sample of peripheral blood. Source of these receptors: a woman aged 25 to 39 with COVID-19, enrolled during active disease. The CDR3 runs from the conserved cysteine through the conserved F or W. The D gene is left open where the match is weak.

TRBD1	TRBV5-4	CASSQENRGQGYTF
TRBD1	TRBV19	CASSATTGDGMNTEAFF
NA	TRBV19	CASSISVVNTEAFF
TRBD1	TRBV9	CASSEVQGGEYGYTF
NA	TRBV27	CASSLIGGIKTQYF
TRBD1	TRBV4-1	CASSSYTGGYEQYF
TRBD1	TRBV5-6	CASSFRQGSNQPQHF
NA	TRBV10-3	CAISEGTGRETQYF
NA	TRBV3-1/TRBV3-2	CASSQEKAAYEQYF
NA	TRBV5-6	CASSTDRYYGYTF
TRBD2	TRBV2	CASRRLAGVTGELFF
NA	TRBV29-1	CSVDRDTYNEQFF
TRBD1	TRBV7-6	CASSGTASSYNSPLHF
NA	TRBV18	CASSLDSMNTEAFF
NA	TRBV10-2	CASRVTGGTDTQYF
NA	TRBV28	CASSPSGTPYEQYF
TRBD1	TRBV5-1	CASSLAGQGYSPLHF
TRBD1	TRBV7-6	CASSLRGRDEQYF
TRBD1	TRBV5-4	CASSLDAGGRRYTF
TRBD1	TRBV5-1	CASSSGQGMTDTQYF